This T cell receptor beta chain stems from a study of cytomegalovirus exposure and HLA in healthy donors. Whole-study findings and limits: Some TCR beta chains (about 180 of them) were listed as cytomegalovirus-associated. Presence/absence analyses supposed approximately even sequencing depth among donors. Reportedly, cytomegalovirus status was diagnosed with high sensitivity and specificity.

V shed 1 base and J shed 2 bases, with 6 bases lying between them. The germline V gene has CDR1 SGDLS and CDR2 YYNGEE. There are 13 residues in the CDR3. With regard to this clone: Its antigen remains unknown.

Amplification used 60 Vbeta primers and 13 Jbeta primers. Profiling relied on immunoSEQ multiplex PCR, and the TCRdb table lists in-frame clones only, not all of them. This sample has some 210,000 clones, with around 80% found just once. The sequence was collected from a male donor in good health and CMV-seronegative. The chain uses TRBV9 and TRBJ1-1, with D unresolved. The sequenced sample was PBMCs. This CDR3 reads CASSVRFNTEAFF. The CDR3 bases are TGTGCCAGCAGCGTACGGTTTAACACTGAAGCTTTCTTT.